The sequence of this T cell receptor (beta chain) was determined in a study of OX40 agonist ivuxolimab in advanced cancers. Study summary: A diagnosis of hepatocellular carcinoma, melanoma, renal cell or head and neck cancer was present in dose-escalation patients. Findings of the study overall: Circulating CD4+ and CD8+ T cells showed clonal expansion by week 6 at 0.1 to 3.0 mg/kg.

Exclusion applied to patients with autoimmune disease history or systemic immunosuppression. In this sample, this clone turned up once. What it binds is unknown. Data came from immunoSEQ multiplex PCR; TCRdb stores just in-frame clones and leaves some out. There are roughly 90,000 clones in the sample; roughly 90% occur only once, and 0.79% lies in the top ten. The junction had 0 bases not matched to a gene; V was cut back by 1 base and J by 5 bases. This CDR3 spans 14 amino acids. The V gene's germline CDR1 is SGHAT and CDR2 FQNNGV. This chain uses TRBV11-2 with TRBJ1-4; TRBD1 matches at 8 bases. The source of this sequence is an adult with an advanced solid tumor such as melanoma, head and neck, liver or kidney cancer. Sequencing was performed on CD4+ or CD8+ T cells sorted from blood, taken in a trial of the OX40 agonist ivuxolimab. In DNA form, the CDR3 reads TGTGCCAGCAGCTTAGGACAGGGGAATGAAAAACTGTTTTTT. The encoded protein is CASSLGQGNEKLFF.